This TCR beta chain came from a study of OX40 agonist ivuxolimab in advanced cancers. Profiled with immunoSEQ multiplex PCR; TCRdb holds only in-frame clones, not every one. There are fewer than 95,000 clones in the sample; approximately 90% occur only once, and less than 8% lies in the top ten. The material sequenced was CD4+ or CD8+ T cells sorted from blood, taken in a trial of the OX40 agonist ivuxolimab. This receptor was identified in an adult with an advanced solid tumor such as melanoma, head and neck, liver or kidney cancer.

This chain's CDR3 is CASSYSSGSRNEQYF. The DNA for the CDR3 is TGTGCCAGCAGTTACTCGTCCGGGAGCAGGAACGAGCAGTACTTC. The chain carries TRBV6-6 and TRBJ2-7; possibly TRBD2 for D (6 bases). V lost 0 bases and J lost 5, with 14 bases in between. CDR3 size: 15 residues. Germline CDR1 and CDR2: MNHNY and SVGAGI (reference sequence).